Listed below are T cell receptor beta chains from one sample, sequenced in a study of cytomegalovirus exposure and HLA in healthy donors. Only in-frame clones appear in the TCRdb table, and some are missing; sequencing was by immunoSEQ multiplex PCR. The sample yields about 160,000 clones, about 75% seen once. Sequenced material: PBMCs. The origin of the receptors is a female donor in good health and CMV-seronegative. The CDR3 runs from the conserved cysteine through the conserved F or W. A D gene is named only where the DNA matches it firmly. Some rows have no size entry. The others give once, few or many, or a class for an expanded clone.

v_gene: TRBV14
abundance: NA
d_gene: TRBD1
j_gene: TRBJ1-2
CDR3aa: CASSRQGYGYTF
CDR3nt: TGTGCCAGCAGTCGACAGGGCTATGGCTACACCTTC

v_gene: TRBV18
abundance: NA
d_gene: NA
j_gene: TRBJ2-3
CDR3aa: CASSPASVPDTQYF
CDR3nt: TGTGCCAGCTCACCAGCTTCAGTCCCAGATACGCAGTATTTT

v_gene: TRBV11-2
abundance: NA
d_gene: NA
j_gene: TRBJ1-1
CDR3aa: CASSLPGFPNTEAFF
CDR3nt: TGTGCCAGCAGCTTACCGGGGTTCCCGAACACTGAAGCTTTCTTT

v_gene: TRBV2
abundance: NA
d_gene: NA
j_gene: TRBJ2-7
CDR3aa: CASSMDSAEQYF
CDR3nt: TGTGCCAGCAGTATGGACAGTGCCGAGCAGTACTTC

v_gene: TRBV7-2
abundance: NA
d_gene: TRBD2
j_gene: TRBJ2-3
CDR3aa: CASSLLAGGISDTDTQYF
CDR3nt: TGTGCCAGCAGCCTACTAGCGGGGGGGATCTCTGACACAGATACGCAGTATTTT

v_gene: TRBV7-3
abundance: NA
d_gene: TRBD1
j_gene: TRBJ1-2
CDR3aa: CASSLSGQGYGYTF
CDR3nt: TGTGCCAGCAGCTTAAGCGGACAGGGGTATGGCTACACCTTC

v_gene: TRBV5-6
abundance: few
d_gene: NA
j_gene: TRBJ1-2
CDR3aa: CASSFWGGMLNYGYTF
CDR3nt: TGTGCCAGCAGCTTCTGGGGGGGGATGTTAAACTATGGCTACACCTTC

v_gene: TRBV5-4
abundance: few
d_gene: NA
j_gene: TRBJ2-7
CDR3aa: CASSPGWQNANEQYF
CDR3nt: TGTGCCAGCAGCCCGGGGTGGCAGAACGCCAACGAGCAGTACTTC

v_gene: TRBV5-1
abundance: NA
d_gene: TRBD1
j_gene: TRBJ2-7
CDR3aa: CASSSKPSSGTASYEQYF
CDR3nt: TGCGCCAGCAGCTCGAAACCGTCCTCCGGGACAGCCTCCTACGAGCAGTACTTC

v_gene: TRBV9
abundance: NA
d_gene: NA
j_gene: TRBJ2-3
CDR3aa: CASSVGPRGTDTQYF
CDR3nt: TGTGCCAGCAGCGTAGGTCCCCGTGGCACAGATACGCAGTATTTT

v_gene: TRBV7-2
abundance: once
d_gene: NA
j_gene: TRBJ1-1
CDR3aa: CASSFTGLEAFF
CDR3nt: TGTGCCAGCAGCTTTACAGGGTTGGAAGCTTTCTTT

v_gene: TRBV7-9
abundance: NA
d_gene: NA
j_gene: TRBJ1-5
CDR3aa: CASSSSFGNQPQHF
CDR3nt: TGTGCCAGCAGCTCCAGTTTCGGCAATCAGCCCCAGCATTTT

v_gene: TRBV5-4
abundance: few
d_gene: NA
j_gene: TRBJ2-7
CDR3aa: CASSLGQLYEQYF
CDR3nt: TGTGCCAGCAGCTTGGGACAGCTCTACGAGCAGTACTTC

v_gene: TRBV27
abundance: NA
d_gene: TRBD1
j_gene: TRBJ1-1
CDR3aa: CASSSFTGGNTEAFF
CDR3nt: TGTGCCAGCAGTTCATTCACAGGGGGGAACACTGAAGCTTTCTTT

v_gene: TRBV9
abundance: few
d_gene: NA
j_gene: TRBJ1-2
CDR3aa: CASSPREGNNYGYTF
CDR3nt: TGTGCCAGCAGCCCCAGGGAGGGAAATAACTATGGCTACACCTTC

v_gene: TRBV12-5
abundance: NA
d_gene: NA
j_gene: TRBJ2-3
CDR3aa: CASGLGTYTDTQYF
CDR3nt: TGTGCTAGTGGTTTGGGGACTTACACAGATACGCAGTATTTT

v_gene: TRBV30
abundance: NA
d_gene: NA
j_gene: TRBJ1-4
CDR3aa: CAWSVSDEKLFF
CDR3nt: TGTGCCTGGAGTGTCTCAGATGAAAAACTGTTTTTT

v_gene: TRBV6-6
abundance: NA
d_gene: TRBD1
j_gene: TRBJ1-1
CDR3aa: CASSYVTGMNTEAFF
CDR3nt: TGTGCCAGCAGTTACGTGACAGGGATGAACACTGAAGCTTTCTTT

v_gene: TRBV19
abundance: NA
d_gene: NA
j_gene: TRBJ1-2
CDR3aa: CASSITGQGYGYTF
CDR3nt: TGTGCCAGTAGTATTACTGGTCAGGGCTATGGCTACACCTTC

v_gene: TRBV6-5
abundance: once
d_gene: TRBD2
j_gene: TRBJ2-7
CDR3aa: CASSLLAGPPYEQYF
CDR3nt: TGTGCCAGCAGTTTACTAGCGGGACCCCCCTACGAGCAGTACTTC

v_gene: TRBV4-1
abundance: NA
d_gene: TRBD1
j_gene: TRBJ2-7
CDR3aa: CASSPRRRGWYEQYF
CDR3nt: TGCGCCAGCAGCCCCCGGCGCAGGGGGTGGTACGAGCAGTACTTC

v_gene: TRBV5-1
abundance: NA
d_gene: NA
j_gene: TRBJ1-1
CDR3aa: CASSYIPLTGNTEAFF
CDR3nt: TGCGCCAGCAGCTACATACCACTTACAGGGAACACTGAAGCTTTCTTT

v_gene: TRBV7-9
abundance: NA
d_gene: NA
j_gene: TRBJ1-1
CDR3aa: CASSLQDLTEAFF
CDR3nt: TGTGCCAGCAGCTTACAGGATCTGACTGAAGCTTTCTTT

v_gene: TRBV30
abundance: NA
d_gene: TRBD2
j_gene: TRBJ2-3
CDR3aa: CGAGHGLAGGVDTQYF
CDR3nt: TGTGGTGCGGGACACGGACTAGCGGGGGGAGTAGATACGCAGTATTTT

v_gene: TRBV6-1
abundance: NA
d_gene: TRBD1
j_gene: TRBJ1-1
CDR3aa: CASSEGGQLEAFF
CDR3nt: TGTGCCAGCAGTGAAGGGGGACAGTTGGAAGCTTTCTTT

v_gene: TRBV10-1
abundance: NA
d_gene: TRBD2
j_gene: TRBJ2-1
CDR3aa: CASSEVLAGYNEQFF
CDR3nt: TGCGCCAGCAGTGAAGTGCTAGCGGGCTACAATGAGCAGTTCTTC

v_gene: TRBV28
abundance: once
d_gene: TRBD1
j_gene: TRBJ2-3
CDR3aa: CASSPIPRTGLSTDTQYF
CDR3nt: TGTGCCAGCAGTCCCATACCCCGGACAGGTCTTAGCACAGATACGCAGTATTTT

v_gene: TRBV6-5
abundance: NA
d_gene: NA
j_gene: TRBJ1-3
CDR3aa: CASSYLIPGSGNTIYF
CDR3nt: TGTGCCAGCAGTTACCTTATACCAGGGTCTGGAAACACCATATATTTT

v_gene: TRBV5-1
abundance: NA
d_gene: NA
j_gene: TRBJ2-5
CDR3aa: CASSLGGEETQYF
CDR3nt: TGCGCCAGCAGCTTGGGAGGAGAAGAGACCCAGTACTTC

v_gene: TRBV6-6
abundance: NA
d_gene: TRBD1
j_gene: TRBJ1-1
CDR3aa: CASRKRDLGQVTEAFF
CDR3nt: TGTGCCAGCAGGAAACGAGACCTTGGACAGGTCACTGAAGCTTTCTTT

v_gene: TRBV6-5
abundance: NA
d_gene: NA
j_gene: TRBJ1-6
CDR3aa: CASSYSRSPLHF
CDR3nt: TGTGCCAGCAGTTACTCGCGCTCACCCCTCCACTTT

v_gene: TRBV7-9
abundance: NA
d_gene: NA
j_gene: TRBJ2-7
CDR3aa: CASSPTPGQEGSGSYEQYF
CDR3nt: TGTGCCAGCAGCCCAACTCCGGGACAGGAAGGTAGCGGGAGCTACGAGCAGTACTTC